The next 13 T cell receptor beta chains were all read from a single sample in a study of control samples from healthy donors and cancer patients (dated by TCRdb to 2020 to 2022). The library was obtained by the immunoSEQ multiplex PCR assay. TCRdb took this table from immuneACCESS and kept in-frame rearrangements with V and J called. Such tables lack part of the clones; where checked against another copy, unresolved V genes explain under half of the gap, and the rest is unexplained. This sample is represented by some 150,000 clones; approximately 94% of them were singletons. The leading ten clones occupy around 6.2% of the sample. The specimen sequenced was blood. These receptors all stem from a middle-aged man in good health.

This clone has a handful of counts. The chain recombines TRBV5-4 with TRBJ1-4; no firm D call. The CDR3 is 14 residues long. V lost 0 bases and J lost 5, with 8 bases in between. CDR1 is SGHNT and CDR2 is YYREEE in the germline V gene (reference sequence). Here the CDR3 DNA reads TGTGCCAGCAGCTTGGACAGCGAAAATGAAAAACTGTTTTTT. It is translated as CASSLDSENEKLFF.

The chain is built from TRBV9 and TRBJ2-3; 8 bases match TRBD1. The V and J ends lost 3 bases and 6 bases, in that order; junction bases with no gene match: 15. Germline CDR1 is SGDLS and CDR2 is YYNGEE. The CDR3 contains 17 residues. Written as DNA, the CDR3 is TGTGCCAGCAGCGGGCCCGATGACAGGGGTCTAGTTGATACGCAGTATTTT. Encoded protein: CASSGPDDRGLVDTQYF.

The genes are TRBV7-9 and TRBJ1-4, with TRBD1 matching over 8 bases. CDR1 is SEHNR and CDR2 is FQNEAQ in the germline V gene (reference sequence). The CDR3 sequence is 15 residues long. Trimming cost V 0 bases and J 6 bases; bases outside gene matches: 3. CDR3 coding DNA: TGTGCCAGCAGCTTAGCGCAACAGGGGGATGAAAAACTGTTTTTT. Protein product: CASSLAQQGDEKLFF.

The J gene is TRBJ1-6, the V gene TRBV11-1; D call uncertain. Germline-derived CDR1 and CDR2 are SGHAT and FQDESV (reference sequence). The CDR3 length is 14 residues. Between the trimmed V and J ends, which lost 4 bases and 11 bases, there was a span of 15 bases. CDR3 protein: CASSSRHRVAPLHF. The DNA of the CDR3 is TGTGCCAGCAGCTCTCGCCATAGGGTTGCACCCCTCCACTTT.

The V gene is TRBV19, the J gene TRBJ2-3, with TRBD1 matching 8 bases. Germline lookup yields CDR1 LNHDA and CDR2 SQIVND (reference sequence). This CDR3 has 14 amino acids. V lost 5 bases and J lost 1; bases outside the gene matches: 2. Written as DNA, the CDR3 is TGTGCCAGTAGTGTGACAGGGGGCACAGATACGCAGTATTTT. Translating it yields CASSVTGGTDTQYF.

The chain joins TRBV28 to TRBJ1-4; no clear D gene. V shed 2 bases and J shed 2 bases, with 12 bases lying between them. The CDR3 runs to 16 residues. Germline loops: CDR1 MDHEN, CDR2 SYDVKM. The DNA for the CDR3 is TGTGCCAGCAGTTTAAAGGGCACGGCTACTAATGAAAAACTGTTTTTT. Protein: CASSLKGTATNEKLFF.

The chain joins TRBV7-9 to TRBJ1-4; TRBD1 is a possible D gene (5 bases). This CDR3 contains 15 residues. CDR1 is SEHNR, CDR2 FQNEAQ, per germline (reference sequence). V was trimmed by 6 bases and J by 5 bases, leaving 16 bases between them. The CDR3 here is CASSLAGNSNEKLFF. In DNA, the CDR3 is TGTGCCAGCAGTCTGGCAGGGAACTCGAATGAAAAACTGTTTTTT.

The chain uses TRBV5-5 and TRBJ2-7; 12 bases fit TRBD2. CDR1 and CDR2 (germline): SGHKS, YYEKEE (reference sequence). Losses at the gene ends were 4 bases for V and 3 bases for J; bases not matched to a gene: 8. The CDR3 contains 16 residues. DNA of the CDR3: TGTGCCAGCAGCCCCGGACTAGCGGGGACCGACTACGAGCAGTACTTC. Translating gives CASSPGLAGTDYEQYF.

This rearrangement joins TRBV2 to TRBJ1-5, with no clear D. Germline V lookup: CDR1 SNHLY, CDR2 FYNNEI. The length of the CDR3 is 12 residues. V was trimmed by 3 bases and J by 4 bases, leaving 4 bases between them. The CDR3 DNA reads TGTGCCAGCAGTGACGGGAATCAGCCCCAGCATTTT. Residues: CASSDGNQPQHF.

The V call is TRBV9, the J call TRBJ1-2, with 9 bases fitting TRBD1. This CDR3 is built from 12 residues. The ends lost 4 bases at V and 8 bases at J; junction bases unmatched: 3. Germline V gene sequence: CDR1 SGDLS, CDR2 YYNGEE. In nucleotides, the CDR3 is TGTGCCAGCAGCAGGACAGGGGAGGGCTACACCTTC. This encodes CASSRTGEGYTF. Full variable domain (remainder filled in from reference TRBV9 and TRBJ1-2): DSGVTQTPKHLITATGQRVTLRCSPRSGDLSVYWYQQSLDQGLQFLIQYYNGEERAKGNILERFSAQQFPDLHSELNLSSLELGDSALYFCASSRTGEGYTFGSGTRLTVV.

The V and J genes are TRBV7-9 and TRBJ1-4; D ambiguous. This CDR3 comprises 17 residues. V was clipped by 4 bases and J by 3 bases, with 18 bases between them. CDR1 and CDR2 (germline): SEHNR, FQNEAQ (reference sequence). CDR3 amino acids: CASSSLGVPPANEKLFF. In nucleotides, the CDR3 is TGTGCCAGCAGCTCCCTCGGGGTTCCGCCGGCTAATGAAAAACTGTTTTTT.

The V gene is TRBV6-5, the J gene TRBJ1-1; 9 bases map to TRBD1. With 4 bases clipped from V and 5 bases from J, the junction kept 5 bases outside the gene matches. The germline gives CDR1 MNHEY, CDR2 SVGAGI. The CDR3 extends over 14 amino acids. CDR3 sequence reads: CASSSGTGQTEAFF. CDR3 DNA: TGTGCCAGCAGTTCCGGGACAGGGCAGACTGAAGCTTTCTTT.

This chain uses TRBV6-2 or TRBV6-3 with TRBJ2-7, with 8 bases that match TRBD1. The germline CDR1 and CDR2 sequences are MNHEY and SVGEGT. The trim removed 6 bases at V and 2 bases at J, leaving 9 bases unmatched. The CDR3 has 15 residues. Written as DNA, the CDR3 is TGTGCCAGCAGCCGCGCCGGACAGGGCGCCTACGAGCAGTACTTC. Protein sequence: CASSRAGQGAYEQYF.